This entry lists 7 T cell receptor beta chains sequenced from one sample in a study of identical twins. TCRdb reprocessed the 5' RACE reads via MiXCR and lists one record per CDR3 protein. The sample lists roughly 250,000 distinct CDR3 sequences; 11% to 15% were seen once. What was sequenced was memory (CD45RO+) T cells sorted from blood. The source of these receptors is a young woman in good health.

This clonotype was observed a handful of times. The V and J genes are TRBV7-2 and TRBJ2-2; TRBD2 is a possible D gene (5 bases). The length of the CDR3 is 15 residues. From germline, CDR1 is SGHTA and CDR2 FQGNSA. The ends were cut back, 5 bases at V and 8 bases at J, with 18 bases in the middle. The DNA for the CDR3 is TGTGCCAGCAGCGAATACGTTACGGGGTTAGGGGAGCTGTTTTTT. This gives the protein CASSEYVTGLGELFF.

The V call is TRBV29-1, the J call TRBJ1-5; D possibly corresponds to TRBD1 (5 bases). Deletions cut 1 base from V and 7 bases from J, with 11 bases between. The germline gives CDR1 SQVTM, CDR2 ANQGSEA. The CDR3 covers 13 residues. The CDR3 coding sequence is TGCAGCGTTGAAGTGGGGGTTGGACAGCCCCAGCATTTT. Encoded protein: CSVEVGVGQPQHF.

This clonotype was seen a handful of times. The rearrangement joins TRBV29-1 to TRBJ2-1; D not certain. Trimming left V 7 bases short and J 5 bases short, with 12 bases between. The CDR3 consists of 12 residues. CDR1 and CDR2 (germline): SQVTM, ANQGSEA. Here the CDR3 DNA reads TGCAGCGCGAGCGTATTGAACAATGAGCAGTTCTTC. Amino acid sequence: CSASVLNNEQFF.

This clonotype came up many times. The chain joins TRBV29-1 to TRBJ2-5; D is tentatively TRBD1 or TRBD2 (6 bases each). The CDR3 sequence is 14 residues long. In germline, CDR1 is SQVTM, CDR2 ANQGSEA. Trimming took off 0 bases at V and 5 bases at J, with 13 bases between the two ends. CDR3 in DNA: TGCAGCGTTGAAGATGGTCTAGGGGGGGAGACCCAGTACTTC. Translation gives CSVEDGLGGETQYF.

This clonotype turned up a few times. The genes are TRBV5-6 and TRBJ2-3, with D possibly being TRBD1 or TRBD2 (6 bases each). This CDR3 comprises 18 residues. V dropped 0 bases and J dropped 0 bases, with 17 bases sitting between them. The germline gives CDR1 SGHDT, CDR2 YYEEEE. The CDR3 bases are TGTGCCAGCAGCTTGGCCTCGGGGGCAAGGTCTAGCACAGATACGCAGTATTTT. Encoded protein: CASSLASGARSSTDTQYF.

The chain carries TRBV15 and TRBJ2-7; tentatively, D is TRBD1 (5 bases). The CDR3 runs to 13 residues. V lost 7 bases and J lost 4, with 14 bases in between. CDR1 LNHNV and CDR2 YYDKDF come from the germline V gene (reference sequence). The CDR3 nucleotides read TGTGCCACCACACGGACAAATCCTTACGAGCAGTACTTC. This gives the protein CATTRTNPYEQYF.

This clonotype has at least ten counts. V is TRBV20-1 and J is TRBJ1-2; D may be TRBD1 (6 bases). V was trimmed by 4 bases and J by 7 bases, leaving 16 bases between them. The CDR3 spans 13 residues. CDR1 is DFQATT, CDR2 SNEGSKA, per germline (reference sequence). The CDR3 nucleotides are TGCAGTGCTAACAGGGCCGAGACGGGTGGCTACACCTTC. It codes for CSANRAETGGYTF.